A selection of T cell receptor beta chains follows, all from one sample in a study of cytomegalovirus exposure and HLA in healthy donors. The repertoire was sequenced with immunoSEQ multiplex PCR; TCRdb's copy has only in-frame clones and lacks some. The repertoire holds approximately 240,000 clones, around four fifths seen once, with less than 3.5% in the top ten. The specimen sequenced was PBMCs. These receptors were collected from an older woman in good health and CMV-seropositive. Each CDR3 is given with its conserved first and last residue. Fields, in order: D gene, clone size, V gene, J gene, CDR3 protein, CDR3 DNA. The D gene is left open where the match is weak. Not every row has a clone size; where given, it reads once, few, many or a size class.

d_gene: .
abundance: .
v_gene: TRBV5-1
j_gene: TRBJ2-5
CDR3aa: CASSAQTSSMVQYF
CDR3nt: TGCGCCAGCAGCGCCCAGACTAGTTCGATGGTGCAGTACTTC

d_gene: TRBD2
abundance: .
v_gene: TRBV19
j_gene: TRBJ2-2
CDR3aa: CATGLAGALNTGELFF
CDR3nt: TGTGCCACCGGACTAGCGGGGGCCCTAAACACCGGGGAGCTGTTTTTT

d_gene: TRBD1
abundance: .
v_gene: TRBV7-9
j_gene: TRBJ2-1
CDR3aa: CASSPIQGSSYNEQFF
CDR3nt: TGTGCCAGCAGCCCTATACAGGGGAGCTCCTACAATGAGCAGTTCTTC

d_gene: TRBD1
abundance: .
v_gene: TRBV5-6
j_gene: TRBJ2-3
CDR3aa: CASRIVTGTGVLGTQYF
CDR3nt: TGTGCCAGCAGGATAGTAACCGGGACAGGGGTTTTAGGTACGCAGTATTTT

d_gene: TRBD1
abundance: .
v_gene: TRBV5-1
j_gene: TRBJ2-7
CDR3aa: CASSPVHDRAYEQYF
CDR3nt: TGCGCCAGCAGCCCGGTTCATGACAGGGCCTACGAGCAGTACTTC

d_gene: TRBD1
abundance: few
v_gene: TRBV19
j_gene: TRBJ1-2
CDR3aa: CASSPPDRVHGYTF
CDR3nt: TGTGCCAGTAGTCCGCCTGACAGGGTCCATGGCTACACCTTC

d_gene: .
abundance: .
v_gene: TRBV7-2
j_gene: TRBJ2-7
CDR3aa: CASSLDTGAEQYF
CDR3nt: TGTGCCAGCAGCTTAGATACGGGAGCCGAGCAGTACTTC

d_gene: .
abundance: .
v_gene: TRBV28
j_gene: TRBJ1-5
CDR3aa: CASSLVRQSLNQPQHF
CDR3nt: TGTGCCAGCAGTTTGGTGAGACAGTCCTTAAATCAGCCCCAGCATTTT

d_gene: .
abundance: .
v_gene: TRBV5-1
j_gene: TRBJ2-2
CDR3aa: CASSKEGNTGELFF
CDR3nt: TGCGCCAGCAGCAAAGAGGGGAACACCGGGGAGCTGTTTTTT

d_gene: .
abundance: .
v_gene: TRBV28
j_gene: TRBJ2-5
CDR3aa: CASSSPLTQETQYF
CDR3nt: TGTGCCAGCAGTTCCCCACTTACCCAAGAGACCCAGTACTTC

d_gene: TRBD2
abundance: .
v_gene: TRBV7-9
j_gene: TRBJ2-3
CDR3aa: CASSRGLAGQTDTQYF
CDR3nt: TGTGCCAGCAGCCGAGGACTAGCGGGACAGACAGATACGCAGTATTTT

d_gene: .
abundance: .
v_gene: TRBV27
j_gene: TRBJ1-2
CDR3aa: CASSTQGLGYTF
CDR3nt: TGTGCCAGCAGTACGCAGGGTCTAGGCTACACCTTC

d_gene: TRBD1
abundance: .
v_gene: TRBV28
j_gene: TRBJ2-7
CDR3aa: CASSESQGVLSYEQYF
CDR3nt: TGTGCCAGCAGTGAGTCACAGGGGGTCCTCTCCTACGAGCAGTACTTC

d_gene: TRBD1
abundance: .
v_gene: TRBV5-1
j_gene: TRBJ2-4
CDR3aa: CASSISGTGIDIQYF
CDR3nt: TGCGCCAGCAGCATATCCGGGACAGGGATAGACATTCAGTACTTC

d_gene: TRBD2
abundance: .
v_gene: TRBV7-2
j_gene: TRBJ2-1
CDR3aa: CASSLLGGGYNEQFF
CDR3nt: TGTGCCAGCAGCTTACTGGGGGGGGGTTACAATGAGCAGTTCTTC

d_gene: .
abundance: .
v_gene: TRBV5-1
j_gene: TRBJ2-3
CDR3aa: CASSASGPDTQYF
CDR3nt: TGCGCCAGCAGCGCATCAGGGCCAGATACGCAGTATTTT

d_gene: TRBD2
abundance: once
v_gene: TRBV7-8
j_gene: TRBJ2-1
CDR3aa: CASSQVRPGPSGRAFRYEQFF
CDR3nt: TGTGCCAGCAGCCAAGTACGACCTGGCCCTAGCGGGAGGGCTTTTCGGTATGAGCAGTTCTTC

d_gene: .
abundance: once
v_gene: TRBV30
j_gene: TRBJ1-5
CDR3aa: CAWTIQGGADQPQHF
CDR3nt: TGTGCCTGGACTATTCAGGGTGGCGCCGATCAGCCCCAGCATTTT

d_gene: TRBD1
abundance: .
v_gene: TRBV10-3
j_gene: TRBJ1-2
CDR3aa: CAISEGDRGGYGYTF
CDR3nt: TGTGCCATCAGTGAGGGGGACAGGGGTGGCTATGGCTACACCTTC

d_gene: .
abundance: .
v_gene: TRBV14
j_gene: TRBJ2-7
CDR3aa: CASSQEGGANHYEQYF
CDR3nt: TGTGCCAGCAGCCAAGAGGGGGGGGCGAACCACTACGAGCAGTACTTC

d_gene: .
abundance: few
v_gene: TRBV5-5
j_gene: TRBJ1-2
CDR3aa: CASSLAQGGGYGYTF
CDR3nt: TGTGCCAGCAGCTTAGCACAGGGAGGGGGCTATGGCTACACCTTC

d_gene: .
abundance: .
v_gene: TRBV19
j_gene: TRBJ1-2
CDR3aa: CASSILGRPGGTF
CDR3nt: TGTGCCAGTAGTATACTAGGCCGGCCCGGCGGCACCTTC

d_gene: .
abundance: .
v_gene: TRBV7-3
j_gene: TRBJ1-2
CDR3aa: CASSLTQGSGYTF
CDR3nt: TGTGCCAGCAGCCTAACTCAGGGAAGTGGCTACACCTTC

d_gene: TRBD1
abundance: .
v_gene: TRBV9
j_gene: TRBJ1-2
CDR3aa: CASSVGPLTGYYGYTF
CDR3nt: TGTGCCAGCAGCGTAGGCCCCCTGACAGGGTACTATGGCTACACCTTC

d_gene: .
abundance: few
v_gene: TRBV7-8
j_gene: TRBJ2-1
CDR3aa: CASSPLGSRGHEQFF
CDR3nt: TGTGCCAGCAGCCCGCTCGGGTCCCGCGGTCATGAGCAGTTCTTC

d_gene: TRBD1
abundance: .
v_gene: TRBV7-7
j_gene: TRBJ2-5
CDR3aa: CASSLVGYGTVQETQYF
CDR3nt: TGTGCCAGCAGCTTGGTGGGTTACGGGACAGTTCAAGAGACCCAGTACTTC

d_gene: .
abundance: .
v_gene: TRBV10-3
j_gene: TRBJ2-7
CDR3aa: CAISETGGLYEQYF
CDR3nt: TGTGCCATCAGTGAGACGGGTGGTCTCTACGAGCAGTACTTC

d_gene: .
abundance: .
v_gene: TRBV19
j_gene: TRBJ1-6
CDR3aa: CASSRQGPSSYNSPLHF
CDR3nt: TGTGCCAGTAGTAGGCAGGGGCCGAGCTCCTATAATTCACCCCTCCACTTT

d_gene: TRBD2
abundance: .
v_gene: TRBV30
j_gene: TRBJ2-1
CDR3aa: CAWRPREPYNEQFF
CDR3nt: TGTGCCTGGAGACCGCGGGAGCCCTACAATGAGCAGTTCTTC